This section outlines one T cell receptor (beta chain) sequence together with its context. The antigen is unknown. PCR was performed a second time for about 6 to 12 cycles using a sample-barcoded 5' primer and a J-beta primer mix. One entry per CDR3 protein, called by TCRdb with MiXCR from the 5' RACE reads. Of 1.8 million or so distinct CDR3 sequences in the sample, 35% to 50% are singletons; the top ten hold 23%. The sample comes from a study of blood T cells in healthy people across ages. Findings and limits, study-wide: Both naive CD4+ cell counts and diversity were greater in long-lived donors than in aged donors. Roughly linear age-related decline in beta diversity appeared, significant by age approximately 43.

The V gene's germline CDR1 is SGHKS and CDR2 YYEKEE (reference sequence). The V gene lost 1 base and the J gene lost 0 bases, with 8 bases spanning the gap. The CDR3 spans 14 residues. The sample providers were healthy Caucasian people from Russia, aged roughly 6 to 95. Total RNA was isolated from each sample in quantities of at least 6 micrograms. What was sequenced was blood. This chain links TRBV5-5 with TRBJ2-7; D is possibly TRBD1 or TRBD2 (5 bases each). This receptor was taken from a human donor in good health. CDR3 loop: CASSLWDGSYEQYF. The CDR3 nucleotides are TGTGCCAGCAGCTTGTGGGACGGCTCCTACGAGCAGTACTTC. Full variable domain (remainder filled in from reference TRBV5-5 and TRBJ2-7): DAGVTQSPTHLIKTRGQQVTLRCSPISGHKSVSWYQQVLGQGPQFIFQYYEKEERGRGNFPDRFSARQFPNYSSELNVNALLLGDSALYLCASSLWDGSYEQYFGPGTRLTVT.